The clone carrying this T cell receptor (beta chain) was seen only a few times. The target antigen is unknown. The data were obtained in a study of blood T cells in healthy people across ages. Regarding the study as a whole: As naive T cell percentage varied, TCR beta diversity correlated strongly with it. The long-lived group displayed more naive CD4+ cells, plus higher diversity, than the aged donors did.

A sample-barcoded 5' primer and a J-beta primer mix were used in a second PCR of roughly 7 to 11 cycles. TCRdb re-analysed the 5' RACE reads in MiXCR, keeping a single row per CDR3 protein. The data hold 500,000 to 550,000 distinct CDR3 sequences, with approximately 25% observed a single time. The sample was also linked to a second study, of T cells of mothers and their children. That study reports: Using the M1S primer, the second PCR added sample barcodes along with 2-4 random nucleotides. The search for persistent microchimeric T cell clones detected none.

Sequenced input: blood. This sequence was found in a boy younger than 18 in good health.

The CDR3 nucleotides read TGTGCCAGCAGCCGGTTACAGGGGGAAAACTATGGCTACACCTTC. Translating gives CASSRLQGENYGYTF. The chain carries TRBV7-9 and TRBJ1-2, with 8 bases matching TRBD1. The CDR3 sequence is 15 residues long. J was trimmed by 2 bases and V by 5 bases; bases with no gene match: 7. The V gene's germline CDR1 is SEHNR and CDR2 FQNEAQ (reference sequence). The full variable domain, with the rest looked up from reference TRBV7-9 and TRBJ1-2, is DTGVSQNPRHKITKRGQNVTFRCDPISEHNRLYWYRQTLGQGPEFLTYFQNEAQLEKSRLLSDRFSAERPKGSFSTLEIQRTEQGDSAMYLCASSRLQGENYGYTFGSGTRLTVV.